This entry concerns a single T cell receptor (beta chain). These data come from a study of Tregs in tolerant kidney transplant recipients. Profiled with immunoSEQ multiplex PCR; TCRdb holds only in-frame clones, not every one. The sample records tens of thousands of clones, under 95% being singletons. The clonotype comes from a human donor who received a combined kidney and bone marrow transplant. The input for sequencing was Tregs from blood, taken before the transplant.

The CDR3 DNA reads TGTGCCAGCAGTTACTCGACTAGCGGGAGTGCCTACGAGCAGTACTTC. It yields the protein CASSYSTSGSAYEQYF. The rearrangement uses TRBV6-5 and TRBJ2-7, with TRBD2 identical over 12 bases. J was trimmed by 2 bases and V by 0 bases; bases with no gene match: 2. Germline assignment: CDR1 MNHEY and CDR2 SVGAGI. The CDR3 is 16 amino acids.